One and the same sample provided the 29 T cell receptor beta chains below, sequenced in a study of response to subunit inactivated influenza vaccine. From the RT-PCR reads, TCRdb called clonotypes with MiXCR, one entry per CDR3 protein. The sample shows approximately 570,000 distinct CDR3 sequences, roughly 8.2% of them seen only once. The input for sequencing was PBMCs from blood, taken approximately 25 months after vaccination. The source of these receptors is a man aged 50 to 69 who received an inactivated influenza vaccine.

The chain couples TRBV6-2 or TRBV6-3 to TRBJ2-1; 8 positions agree with TRBD1. The CDR3 has 17 amino acids. Germline CDR1 is MNHEY and CDR2 is SVGEGT. V was clipped by 4 bases and J by 2 bases; unmatched bases: 10. The CDR3 sequence: CASSFRTGPPPYNEQFF. The CDR3 DNA reads as TGTGCCAGCAGTTTTCGGACAGGGCCCCCGCCCTACAATGAGCAGTTCTTC.

The gene calls are TRBV5-6 and TRBJ2-4; D gene uncertain. The length of the CDR3 is 11 residues. The germline gives CDR1 SGHDT, CDR2 YYEEEE. V was pared by 3 bases and J by 10 bases, with 8 bases between. In DNA form, the CDR3 reads TGTGCCAGCAGCTCCGGACCGATTCAGTACTTC. It specifies CASSSGPIQYF.

This chain links TRBV7-3 with TRBJ2-5; D is perhaps TRBD2 (5 bases). Trimming pared 2 bases from V and 7 bases from J, leaving 11 bases between. Germline loops: CDR1 SGHTA, CDR2 FQGTGA. The length of the CDR3 is 13 residues. The CDR3, as DNA: TGTGCCAGCAGCTTAGGGTCAAGCGGGACCCAGTACTTC. Translation: CASSLGSSGTQYF.

J is TRBJ2-7 and V is TRBV25-1, with TRBD1 matching over 8 bases. Trimming removed 9 bases from V and 4 bases from J; junction bases left unmatched: 17. Germline V CDR1 and CDR2: MGHDK, SYGVNS. The CDR3 runs 16 residues. CDR3 nucleotide sequence: TGTGCCAGTAGAAGAACCGGGGCAGGGGGCGGGTACGAGCAGTACTTC. Translating gives CASRRTGAGGGYEQYF.

In this sample, this clonotype turned up many times. V usage is TRBV6-1 and J usage is TRBJ2-7, with unresolved D. V shed 6 bases and J shed 6 bases, with 15 bases lying between them. The germline CDR1 and CDR2 sequences are MNHNS and SASEGT. This CDR3 is 13 amino acids long. The CDR3 is CASSPGFLGEQYF. The CDR3 DNA reads TGTGCCAGCAGCCCTGGGTTCTTAGGCGAGCAGTACTTC.

This clonotype was counted between two and nine times. The V and J genes are TRBV9 and TRBJ2-5; D call uncertain. Germline CDR1 and CDR2: SGDLS and YYNGEE. Trimming pared 0 bases from V and 5 bases from J, leaving 11 bases between. CDR3 size: 14 residues. The CDR3 coding sequence is TGTGCCAGCAGCGTAGGTGGGCGTGGGGAGACCCAGTACTTC. It translates to CASSVGGRGETQYF.

V is TRBV5-1 and J is TRBJ2-7, with D perhaps TRBD1 or TRBD2 (5 bases each). CDR1 SGHRS and CDR2 YFSETQ come from the germline V gene. This CDR3 has 15 residues. The V and J ends lost 2 bases and 3 bases respectively, with 15 bases between them. The CDR3 DNA follows: TGCGCCAGCAGCTTAGGACGGGGCCAAGACTACGAGCAGTACTTC. Translation: CASSLGRGQDYEQYF.

This clonotype has at least ten counts. V usage is TRBV12-3 or TRBV12-4 and J usage is TRBJ1-6; 8 bases line up with TRBD1. CDR3 size: 14 residues. V was pared by 6 bases and J by 7 bases, with 5 bases of the junction left unmatched. The CDR3 reads CASSQGQANSPLHF. CDR3 sequence (DNA): TGTGCCAGCAGCCAGGGACAGGCCAATTCACCCCTCCACTTT.

As to this clonotype: Being one base from a much bigger clone, this may be a read error. This chain joins TRBV16 and TRBJ2-4; a possible D gene is TRBD2 (6 bases). The CDR3 sequence is 16 residues long. Germline CDR1 is KGHSY and CDR2 is FQNENV. This chain's CDR3 is CASRQFFAGIKNIQYF. The DNA for the CDR3 is TGTGCCAGCAGACAATTTTTCGCGGGAATTAAAAACATTCAGTACTTC.

CDR3 loop: CASSLAGNLETQYF. CDR3 sequence (DNA): TGCGCCAGCAGCTTGGCCGGGAATCTAGAGACCCAGTACTTC. The rearrangement uses TRBV5-1 and TRBJ2-5, with D possibly matching TRBD2 (5 bases). Per germline, CDR1 SGHRS and CDR2 YFSETQ. The CDR3 is made up of 14 amino acids. Trimming stripped 0 bases from V and 4 bases from J, with 10 bases between.

At least ten counts were recorded for this clonotype. The J gene is TRBJ2-1, the V gene TRBV9, with 8 bases aligning to TRBD2. The CDR3 sequence is 15 residues long. Trimming at V came to 0 bases and at J to 8 bases, leaving 7 bases not matched to a gene. Germline-derived CDR1 and CDR2 are SGDLS and YYNGEE. The CDR3 spells CASSVASGSIDEQFF. CDR3 sequence (DNA): TGTGCCAGCAGCGTAGCAAGCGGGAGTATTGATGAGCAGTTCTTC.

This clonotype was seen a few times. This sequence joins TRBV27 and TRBJ1-5, with D uncertain. V lost 2 bases to trimming and J lost 11 bases, with 13 bases between them. The germline V gene encodes CDR1 MNHEY and CDR2 SMNVEV (reference sequence). The CDR3 spans 13 residues. The CDR3 coding sequence is TGTGCCAGCAGTTTAACCTGGGAATCCGCCCAGCATTTT. This codes for CASSLTWESAQHF.

At least ten counts were recorded for this clonotype. At one boundary the junction diverges from the germline segment, which might be a read error. The chain couples TRBV2 to TRBJ1-6; TRBD1 is a possible D gene (6 bases). CDR3 length equals 15 residues. Germline V lookup: CDR1 SNHLY, CDR2 FYNNEI. CDR3 amino acids: CASRSFGGYHSPLHF. The CDR3 nucleotides read TGTGCCAGCAGGTCATTCGGGGGCTATCATTCACCCCTCCACTTT.

This chain connects TRBV4-3 to TRBJ2-1; D remains ambiguous. Germline V CDR1 and CDR2: LGHNA, YSLEER. Between the trimmed V and J ends, which lost 1 base and 7 bases, there was a span of 11 bases. The CDR3 spans 14 residues. CDR3 sequence: CASSQVVSSNEQFF. In nucleotides, the CDR3 is TGCGCCAGCAGCCAAGTTGTCAGTTCTAATGAGCAGTTCTTC.

This clonotype has at least ten counts. The chain carries TRBV5-1 and TRBJ2-7, with D uncertain. The CDR3 has 14 residues. CDR1 SGHRS and CDR2 YFSETQ come from the germline V gene. Trimming took off 4 bases at V and 0 bases at J, with 11 bases between the two ends. As DNA, the CDR3 is TGCGCCAGCAGCCTAATCGAAAGCTCCTACGAGCAGTACTTC. Amino acids: CASSLIESSYEQYF.

Many counts were recorded for this clonotype. The V call is TRBV29-1, the J call TRBJ1-1, with a weak D call TRBD1 (6 bases). This CDR3 region has 12 residues. CDR1 is SQVTM, CDR2 ANQGSEA, per germline. The germline V and J ends were trimmed by 6 bases and 1 base, with 9 bases remaining between them. CDR3 bases: TGCAGCGTGGGGGCAGGGAACACTGAAGCTTTCTTT. Protein sequence: CSVGAGNTEAFF.

The sample holds many counts of this clonotype. This chain connects TRBV7-9 to TRBJ1-4; TRBD1 aligns across 7 bases. V was pared by 6 bases and J by 2 bases, with 6 bases of the junction left unmatched. CDR1 SEHNR and CDR2 FQNEAQ come from the germline V gene (reference sequence). The CDR3 sequence is 15 residues long. The CDR3 nucleotides read TGTGCCAGCAGTCTAAAGACAGGGACTAATGAAAAACTGTTTTTT. It specifies CASSLKTGTNEKLFF.

This clonotype was recorded at least ten times. This sequence joins TRBV5-1 and TRBJ2-1; TRBD1 is a possible D gene (5 bases). CDR1 and CDR2 (germline): SGHRS, YFSETQ. Trimming removed 2 bases from V and 0 bases from J, with 9 bases in between. The CDR3 runs to 15 residues. CDR3 DNA: TGCGCCAGCAGCTTAGGTGGGGCCTCCTACAATGAGCAGTTCTTC. Protein: CASSLGGASYNEQFF.

There are many counts of this clonotype. The V and J genes are TRBV12-3 or TRBV12-4 and TRBJ2-3; a weak D match, TRBD2 (7 bases). The CDR3 loop spans 16 amino acids. V was pared by 6 bases and J by 7 bases, with 23 bases between. CDR3 nucleotides: TGTGCCAGCAGCCAAGGGGGACTAATCCGGGCAAATACGCAGTATTTT. Protein: CASSQGGLIRANTQYF.

This clonotype was observed a handful of times. The rearrangement joins TRBV12-3 or TRBV12-4 to TRBJ2-7; 10 nucleotides match TRBD2. J was trimmed by 5 bases and V by 2 bases; bases with no gene match: 15. This CDR3 is 18 amino acids long. The CDR3 nucleotides are TGTGCCAGCAGTTTAAGGGAAAGGGTACTAGCGGGATACCACGAGCAGTACTTC. Residues: CASSLRERVLAGYHEQYF.

This clonotype was counted ten times or more. The chain carries TRBV7-9 and TRBJ2-7; possible D gene TRBD2, 5 bases. This CDR3 is 13 amino acids long. CDR1 is SEHNR and CDR2 is FQNEAQ in the germline V gene (reference sequence). V was trimmed by 2 bases and J by 7 bases, leaving 12 bases between them. The CDR3 DNA reads TGTGCCAGCAGCTTACCGGGATTTAGGGAGCAGTACTTC. Its translation is CASSLPGFREQYF.

The chain has TRBV7-2 and TRBJ2-1; D is tentatively TRBD1 or TRBD2 (6 bases each). Germline-derived CDR1 and CDR2 are SGHTA and FQGNSA. CDR3 length equals 17 residues. V lost 1 base to trimming and J lost 8 bases, with 21 bases between them. CDR3 residues: CASSLVSRGGSGYEQFF. The CDR3 nucleotides are TGTGCCAGCAGCTTAGTTTCCCGAGGGGGGTCTGGTTATGAGCAGTTCTTC. Full variable domain (outside the CDR3, taken from reference TRBV7-2 and TRBJ2-1): GAGVSQSPSNKVTEKGKDVELRCDPISGHTALYWYRQSLGQGLEFLIYFQGNSAPDKSGLPSDRFSAERTGGSVSTLTIQRTQQEDSAVYLCASSLVSRGGSGYEQFFGPGTRLTVL.

This clonotype has a handful of counts. The V gene is TRBV12-3 or TRBV12-4, the J gene TRBJ2-5; 7 bases line up with TRBD2. After removal of 6 bases from V and 2 bases from J, the junction contained 12 bases not matched to a gene. This CDR3 is 16 amino acids long. CDR3 sequence reads: CASSPRGGSGQETQYF. The CDR3, as DNA: TGTGCCAGCAGCCCTAGGGGCGGGAGTGGTCAAGAGACCCAGTACTTC.

This clonotype was found many times. The V call is TRBV20-1, the J call TRBJ2-1, with 8 bases that match TRBD1. V lost 6 bases to trimming and J lost 8 bases; unmatched junction nucleotides: 3. Germline-derived CDR1 and CDR2 are DFQATT and SNEGSKA (reference sequence). This CDR3 region has 11 residues. The CDR3 region is CSADREDEQFF. The CDR3 region has the DNA TGCAGTGCGGACAGGGAAGATGAGCAGTTCTTC.

This clonotype was found many times. The rearrangement links TRBV12-3 or TRBV12-4 to TRBJ1-5, with D perhaps matching TRBD1 (5 bases). Between the trimmed V and J ends, which lost 2 bases and 3 bases, there was a span of 14 bases. There are 16 residues in the CDR3. The CDR3 DNA reads TGTGCCAGCAGTTTAAGTCAGGGAGGTTTCAATCAGCCCCAGCATTTT. Residues: CASSLSQGGFNQPQHF.

This clonotype was seen at least ten times. V usage is TRBV10-3 and J usage is TRBJ2-7, with D perhaps being TRBD1 or TRBD2 (5 bases each). The CDR3 runs 13 residues. The germline V gene encodes CDR1 ENHRY and CDR2 SYGVKD. V shed 6 bases and J shed 12 bases, with 21 bases lying between them. In DNA form, the CDR3 reads TGTGCCATCAGCGGGACCCCTACAGTAATTGCGTACTTC. Translating gives CAISGTPTVIAYF.

This clonotype has ten or more counts. The chain uses TRBV6-1 and TRBJ2-7, with D possibly matching TRBD2 (6 bases). The CDR3 consists of 14 residues. V lost 4 bases and J lost 1, with 11 bases in between. The V gene's germline CDR1 is MNHNS and CDR2 SASEGT. This chain's CDR3 is CASSAQGGSYEQYF. CDR3 DNA sequence: TGTGCCAGCAGTGCCCAGGGAGGTTCCTACGAGCAGTACTTC.

This clonotype was counted between two and nine times. The chain combines TRBV12-3 or TRBV12-4 with TRBJ2-3; a possible D gene is TRBD2 (6 bases). CDR3 length: 16 residues. V dropped 7 bases and J dropped 8 bases, with 25 bases sitting between them. The CDR3 loop reads CASIPIGPSTGVTQYF. In nucleotides, the CDR3 is TGTGCCAGCATTCCAATTGGTCCCTCGACGGGGGTTACGCAGTATTTT.

This clonotype was detected many times. This chain links TRBV27 with TRBJ2-3; 8 nucleotides line up with TRBD2. V lost 4 bases to trimming and J lost 2 bases; unmatched junction nucleotides: 2. The CDR3 loop spans 14 amino acids. Per germline, CDR1 MNHEY and CDR2 SMNVEV (reference sequence). The CDR3 region has the DNA TGTGCCAGCAGTTATAGCGGGGACACAGATACGCAGTATTTT. Protein product: CASSYSGDTDTQYF.